These T cell receptor beta chains were read from a single sample in a study of blood T cell repertoires in COVID-19. Sequencing was performed with immunoSEQ multiplex PCR; in TCRdb, only in-frame clones are kept and a portion is missing. The sample lists about 260,000 clones, more than 75% occurring once. Source material: peripheral blood. Receptors were obtained from a man aged 40-49 years who had recovered from COVID-19. Each CDR3 is given with its conserved first and last residue. The D gene is left open where the match is weak. Clone size is given for some rows only: seen once, a few or many times, or a class if the clone is expanded.

clone_size j_call v_call d_call cdr3_aa cdr3_nt
NA TRBJ1-1 TRBV10-1 NA CASSVGSGEKAFF TGCGCCAGCAGTGTGGGAAGCGGAGAAAAAGCTTTCTTT
NA TRBJ2-5 TRBV7-9 TRBD2 CASSPRLAPETQYF TGTGCCAGCAGCCCTCGACTAGCCCCGGAGACCCAGTACTTC
once TRBJ2-7 TRBV13 TRBD2 CASSVTSGKYSYEQYF TGTGCCAGCAGCGTGACTAGCGGGAAGTACTCCTACGAGCAGTACTTC
once TRBJ2-1 TRBV12-5 NA CASGGRGASRNEQFF TGTGCTAGTGGTGGCCGGGGGGCCTCTCGGAATGAGCAGTTCTTC
NA TRBJ2-5 TRBV27 TRBD1 CASSLFRGKETQYF TGTGCCAGCAGTTTATTCAGGGGGAAGGAGACCCAGTACTTC
once TRBJ1-1 TRBV6-5 TRBD1 CASSYSSRGLNTEAFF TGTGCCAGCAGTTACTCGAGTAGGGGGCTGAACACTGAAGCTTTCTTT
NA TRBJ2-2 TRBV2 NA CASKRTGELFF TGTGCCAGCAAGCGTACCGGGGAGCTGTTTTTT
NA TRBJ2-5 TRBV5-4 NA CASSRDFLGGETQYF TGTGCCAGCAGCCGGGACTTCCTCGGTGGGGAGACCCAGTACTTC
few TRBJ1-5 TRBV27 TRBD1 CASSSNRGIPSNQPQHF TGTGCCAGCAGTTCCAACAGGGGGATCCCTAGCAATCAGCCCCAGCATTTT
NA TRBJ2-7 TRBV6-5 TRBD1 CASSHRDRVPLEYF TGTGCCAGCAGTCACCGGGACAGGGTTCCGTTGGAGTACTTC
NA TRBJ2-3 TRBV11-3 TRBD1 CASSPGTGGSDTQYF TGTGCCAGCAGCCCCGGGACAGGGGGCTCAGATACGCAGTATTTT
NA TRBJ1-2 TRBV27 NA CASSFRLPNYGYTF TGTGCCAGCAGTTTCAGACTTCCTAACTATGGCTACACCTTC